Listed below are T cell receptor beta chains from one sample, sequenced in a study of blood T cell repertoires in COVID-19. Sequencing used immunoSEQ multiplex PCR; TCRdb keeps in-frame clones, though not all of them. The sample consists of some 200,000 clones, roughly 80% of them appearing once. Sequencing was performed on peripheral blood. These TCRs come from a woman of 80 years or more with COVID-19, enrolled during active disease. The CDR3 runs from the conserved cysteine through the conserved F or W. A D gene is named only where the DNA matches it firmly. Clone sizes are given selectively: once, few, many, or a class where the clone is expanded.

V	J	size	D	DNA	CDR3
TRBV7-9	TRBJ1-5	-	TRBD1	TGTGCCAGCAGCCGGACAGGGAGGGGAGGCAATCAGCCCCAGCATTTT	CASSRTGRGGNQPQHF
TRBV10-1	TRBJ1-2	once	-	TGCGCCAGCAGTGAGAATATTAGCAGGGATGGCTACACCTTC	CASSENISRDGYTF
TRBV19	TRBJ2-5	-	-	TGTGCCAGTAGTATAGGGGGCAGGGGCCTAGGGGAGACCCAGTACTTC	CASSIGGRGLGETQYF
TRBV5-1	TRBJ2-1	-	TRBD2	TGCGCCAGCAGCTCGGGACTAGCGGGGGTCGATGAGCAGTTCTTC	CASSSGLAGVDEQFF
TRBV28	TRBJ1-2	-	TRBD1	TGTGCCAGCAGCGCAGCCGGGACAGGTACCAACTATGGCTACACCTTC	CASSAAGTGTNYGYTF
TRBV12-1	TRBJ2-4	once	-	TGTGCCAGCAGCATATTGGGGGCAACAGGGCTGGTGGCCAAAAACATTCAGTACTTC	CASSILGATGLVAKNIQYF
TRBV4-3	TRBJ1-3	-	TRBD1	TGCGCCAGTAGCCAGGGCAGGGGGACAGGAAACACCATATATTTT	CASSQGRGTGNTIYF
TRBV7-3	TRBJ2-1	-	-	TGTGCCAGCAGCTTAAATATTGGTCAGGGGGGCAATGAGCAGTTCTTC	CASSLNIGQGGNEQFF
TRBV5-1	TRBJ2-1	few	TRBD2	TGCGCCAGCACCTTAGCGGGAGTGAAGAACAATGAGCAGTTCTTC	CASTLAGVKNNEQFF
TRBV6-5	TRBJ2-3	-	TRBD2	TGTGCCAGCAGGAGGACTAGCGGGAGTGTGGATACGCAGTATTTT	CASRRTSGSVDTQYF
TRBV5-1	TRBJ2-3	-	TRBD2	TGCGCCAGCAGCGCGCGGGAGGGCACAGATACGCAGTATTTT	CASSAREGTDTQYF
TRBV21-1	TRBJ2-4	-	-	TGTGCCAGCAGCACGCCACGGGACAGGTCGTACTTGACCCTAGCCAAAAACATTCAGTACTTC	CASSTPRDRSYLTLAKNIQYF
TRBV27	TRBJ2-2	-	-	TGTGCCAGCAGTCCAAAATTCAGGGGCCTGAACACCGGGGAGCTGTTTTTT	CASSPKFRGLNTGELFF
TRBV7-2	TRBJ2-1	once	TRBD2	TGTGCCAGCAGCTTTGAAGCGGGAGGGACTGTTTACAATGAGCAGTTCTTC	CASSFEAGGTVYNEQFF
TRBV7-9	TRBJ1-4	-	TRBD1	TGTGCCAGCAGCTTAACAGGGGGCTCCCAAGAAAAACTGTTTTTT	CASSLTGGSQEKLFF
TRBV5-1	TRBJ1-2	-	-	TGCGCCAGCAGCTTAGGGGGTTCACTCTATGGCTACACCTTC	CASSLGGSLYGYTF
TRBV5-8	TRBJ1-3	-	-	TGTGCCAGCAGCTGGACTTCCTTCTCTGGAAACACCATATATTTT	CASSWTSFSGNTIYF
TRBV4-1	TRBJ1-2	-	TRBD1	TGCGCCAGCAGCCATCTTACCCTTGCGTGGGACAGCCATAACTATGGCTACACCTTC	CASSHLTLAWDSHNYGYTF
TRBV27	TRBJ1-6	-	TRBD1	TGTGCCAGCAGAACGGACAGGAGCTATGGGACCCTCCACTTT	CASRTDRSYGTLHF
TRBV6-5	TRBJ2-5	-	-	TGTGCCAGCAGCCCACCGGGAGAAGAGACCCAGTACTTC	CASSPPGEETQYF
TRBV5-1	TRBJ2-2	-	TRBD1	TGCGCCAGCAGCTTGGAAAGGGGGCGCGTAACCGGGGAGCTGTTTTTT	CASSLERGRVTGELFF
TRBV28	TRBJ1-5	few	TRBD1	TGTGCCAGCAGTGATGGGACAGGGGCTAGTAATAGCAATCAGCCCCAGCATTTT	CASSDGTGASNSNQPQHF
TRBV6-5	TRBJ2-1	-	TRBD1	TGTGCCAGCAGTACAGGGGGGCCCTACAATGAGCAGTTCTTC	CASSTGGPYNEQFF
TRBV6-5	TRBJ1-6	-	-	TGTGCCAGCAGTTACTCTATAAATTCACCCCTCCACTTT	CASSYSINSPLHF
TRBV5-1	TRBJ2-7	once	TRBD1	TGCGCCAGCAGCTTGGGGCCGAGGACAGGGGGCGTCTCCGAGCAGTACTTC	CASSLGPRTGGVSEQYF
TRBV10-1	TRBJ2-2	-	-	TGCGCCAGCAGTGAGGAGGTAAGTGAAACCTCAGGGCAAAGCGGGGAGCTGTTTTTT	CASSEEVSETSGQSGELFF
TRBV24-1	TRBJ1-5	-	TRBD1	TGTGCCACCCAGTCGACAGGGTATGGCAATCAGCCCCAGCATTTT	CATQSTGYGNQPQHF
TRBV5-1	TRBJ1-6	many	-	TGCGCCAGCAGCTTGTACAGAACTAATTCACCCCTCCACTTT	CASSLYRTNSPLHF
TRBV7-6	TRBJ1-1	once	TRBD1	TGTGCCAGCAGCTTAGGGACAGGGGGGAATACTGAAGCTTTCTTT	CASSLGTGGNTEAFF
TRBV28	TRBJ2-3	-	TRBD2	TGTGCCAGCAGCAGGACTAGCGCCACCACAGATACGCAGTATTTT	CASSRTSATTDTQYF
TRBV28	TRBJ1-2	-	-	TGTGCCAGCAGTTTATTCAGGGCTCGAGGCTACACCTTC	CASSLFRARGYTF
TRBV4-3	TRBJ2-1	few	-	TGCGCCAGCAGCCGCGTCCCGGGAGAAGAGCAGTTCTTC	CASSRVPGEEQFF
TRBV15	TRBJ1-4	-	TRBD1	TGTGCCACCAGCAAGGGACAGAATGAAAAACTGTTTTTT	CATSKGQNEKLFF
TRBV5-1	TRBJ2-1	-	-	TGCGCCAGCAGCGAACAGGAGAACTCCTACAATGAGCAGTTCTTC	CASSEQENSYNEQFF
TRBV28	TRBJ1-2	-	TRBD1	TGTGCCAGCAGTTTAGGACAGGGGGAGTATGGCTACACCTTC	CASSLGQGEYGYTF
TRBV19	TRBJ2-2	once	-	TGTGCCAGCGCACACAGGGATCCCGGGGAGCTGTTTTTT	CASAHRDPGELFF
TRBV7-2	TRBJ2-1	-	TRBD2	TGTGCCAGCAGCCTGAGGGTAGCGGGAGGGAGGGGTGAGCAGTTCTTC	CASSLRVAGGRGEQFF
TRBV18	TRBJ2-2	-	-	TGTGCCAGCTCGCCAACGGCTCAGGCGAACACCGGGGAGCTGTTTTTT	CASSPTAQANTGELFF
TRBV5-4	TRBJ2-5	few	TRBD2	TGTGCCAGCAGCCATAGGACTAGCGGGGGGGAGACCCAGTACTTC	CASSHRTSGGETQYF
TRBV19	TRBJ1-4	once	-	TGTGCCAGTAGTATTTCGACAGGAGCTAATGAAAAACTGTTTTTT	CASSISTGANEKLFF
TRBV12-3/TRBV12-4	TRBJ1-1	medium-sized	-	TGTGCCAGCAGTCTGGGCCCGAACACTGAAGCTTTCTTT	CASSLGPNTEAFF
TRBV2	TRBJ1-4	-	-	TGTGCCTGCTACGAGCTAACTAATGAAAAACTGTTTTTT	CACYELTNEKLFF
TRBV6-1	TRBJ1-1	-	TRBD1	TGTGCCAGCAGTGAGGGACAGGGTAGGGGCACTGAAGCTTTCTTT	CASSEGQGRGTEAFF
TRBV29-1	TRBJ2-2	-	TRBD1	TGCAGCGTAGGACAGGGGGCCGGGGAGCTGTTTTTT	CSVGQGAGELFF
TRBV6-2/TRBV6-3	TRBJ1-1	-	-	TGTGCCAGCAGTTACGGGCCGAACACTGAAGCTTTCTTT	CASSYGPNTEAFF
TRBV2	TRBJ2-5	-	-	TGTGCCAGCAGCGAACGGACAGCGTCAGTCCAGTACTTC	CASSERTASVQYF
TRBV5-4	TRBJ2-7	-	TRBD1	TGTGCCAGCACCGGACAGGGGAAGGAGCAGTACTTC	CASTGQGKEQYF
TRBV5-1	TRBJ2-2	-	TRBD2	TGCGCCAGCAGCTTGGCCGGGACCCCCGGCGGGAGGGGCCGCCAGGTACGGACCGGGGAGCTGTTTTTT	CASSLAGTPGGRGRQVRTGELFF
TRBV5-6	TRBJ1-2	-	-	TGTGCCAGCACTAGATACTCCGATAACTATGGCTACACCTTC	CASTRYSDNYGYTF
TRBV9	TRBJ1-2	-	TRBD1	TGTGCCAGCAGCTCCCAGACAGGGTTAGCCTATGGCTACACCTTC	CASSSQTGLAYGYTF
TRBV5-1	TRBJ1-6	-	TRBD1	TGCGCCAGCAGCTTGGGGACCGGGACAGGGGTTTCACCCCTCCACTTT	CASSLGTGTGVSPLHF
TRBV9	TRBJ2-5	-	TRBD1	TGTGCCAGCAGCGTCCGGACAGGGGAAGAGACCCAGTACTTC	CASSVRTGEETQYF
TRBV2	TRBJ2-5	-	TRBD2	TGTGCCAGTGAGGGACTAGCGGAAGAGACCCAGTACTTC	CASEGLAEETQYF
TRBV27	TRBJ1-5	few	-	TGTGCCAGCAGTACGACAGAGTCGGGTCCCCAGCATTTT	CASSTTESGPQHF
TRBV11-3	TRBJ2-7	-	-	TGTGCCAGTCTAACTACAGGGTCCGGGCAGTACTTC	CASLTTGSGQYF
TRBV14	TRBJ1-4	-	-	TGTGCCAGCAGCCGCGGGAGGACTAATGAAAAACTGTTTTTT	CASSRGRTNEKLFF
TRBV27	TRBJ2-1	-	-	TGTGCCAGCAGCCCCATATTGAGCTCCTACAATGAGCAGTTCTTC	CASSPILSSYNEQFF
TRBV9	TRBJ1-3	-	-	TGTGCCAGCAGCGTGTCAGGGTACGGAAACACCATATATTTT	CASSVSGYGNTIYF
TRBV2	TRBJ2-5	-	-	TGTGCCAGCAGTGAAGCTAGACAGGCTGGAGAGACCCAGTACTTC	CASSEARQAGETQYF